These 32 T cell receptor beta chains were all obtained from the same sample, sequenced in a study of shared clonotypes between healthy human individuals. TCRdb's table, derived via immunoSEQ multiplex PCR, lists solely in-frame clones and lacks some. Of about 2 million clones in the sample, less than 95% were seen once. Selected positively for CCR7 and CD45RO-negative, naive CD8 cells excluded terminally differentiated effector memory CD45RA+ cells. The sample was naive CD8+ T cells sorted from blood. These receptors were taken from a man between 18 and 29 years old in good health.

This chain joins TRBV19 and TRBJ2-7, with D possibly being TRBD2 (5 bases). The CDR3 runs to 13 residues. CDR1 and CDR2 from the germline V gene are LNHDA and SQIVND (reference sequence). The V gene lost 8 bases and the J gene lost 5 bases, with 16 bases spanning the gap. The CDR3 protein is CASRPLEGNEQYF. In nucleotides, the CDR3 is TGTGCCAGTCGCCCACTCGAGGGTAACGAGCAGTACTTC. The variable domain in full, completed from reference TRBV19 and TRBJ2-7, reads DGGITQSPKYLFRKEGQNVTLSCEQNLNHDAMYWYRQDPGQGLRLIYYSQIVNDFQKGDIAEGYSVSREKKESFPLTVTSAQKNPTAFYLCASRPLEGNEQYFGPGTRLTVT.

The J gene is TRBJ2-3, the V gene TRBV29-1; 7 nucleotides agree with TRBD2. Germline-derived CDR1 and CDR2 are SQVTM and ANQGSEA. With 3 bases clipped from V and 2 bases from J, the junction kept 11 bases outside the gene matches. The CDR3 is 16 residues long. For the CDR3, the DNA is TGCAGCGTTGAGTGGTCGACAGCGGGATTCACAGATACGCAGTATTTT. Protein sequence: CSVEWSTAGFTDTQYF.

The chain uses TRBV5-1 and TRBJ2-7, with D tentatively TRBD2 (5 bases). Looked up from germline, CDR1 is SGHRS and CDR2 is YFSETQ. This CDR3 comprises 12 residues. Trimming pared 4 bases from V and 7 bases from J, leaving 12 bases between. In DNA form, the CDR3 reads TGCGCCAGCAGCATAGACCCGGGAGAGCAGTACTTC. It translates to CASSIDPGEQYF.

The V and J genes are TRBV27 and TRBJ2-2; TRBD1 aligns across 12 bases. The CDR3 covers 16 residues. Germline trimming cut 2 bases from V and 7 bases from J; bases unmatched to any gene: 5. Germline V CDR1 and CDR2: MNHEY, SMNVEV (reference sequence). The CDR3, as DNA: TGTGCCAGCAGTTTAATCGGGACAGGGGGCATCGGGGAGCTGTTTTTT. Its translation: CASSLIGTGGIGELFF.

This clone has a single count. Other nucleotide sequences from this sample produce the same CDR3. The chain has TRBV19 and TRBJ2-7, with 8 bases fitting TRBD1. This CDR3 contains 13 residues. From germline, CDR1 is LNHDA and CDR2 SQIVND (reference sequence). The J segment lost 6 bases and the V segment lost 1 base, leaving 2 bases of the junction unmatched. The CDR3 bases are TGTGCCAGTAGTATAGGGACAGGGTTCGAGCAGTACTTC. Encoded protein: CASSIGTGFEQYF.

This rearrangement joins TRBV11-2 to TRBJ2-3; D might be TRBD1 (6 bases). The CDR3 has 17 residues. V was pared by 0 bases and J by 4 bases, with 17 bases between. Germline CDR1 is SGHAT and CDR2 is FQNNGV. The CDR3 sequence is CASSLDRLEQGADTQYF. CDR3 sequence (DNA): TGTGCCAGCAGCTTAGATCGCCTCGAACAGGGCGCAGATACGCAGTATTTT.

This chain's CDR3 is CASDPPGQGYGYTF. CDR3 DNA: TGCGCCAGCGATCCTCCAGGGCAGGGGTATGGCTACACCTTC. The V and J genes are TRBV5-1 and TRBJ1-2, with a possible D match to TRBD1 (6 bases). This CDR3 is built from 14 residues. Per the germline V gene, CDR1 is SGHRS and CDR2 is YFSETQ. Trimming took 7 bases from V and 5 from J, leaving 18 bases between them.

The V call is TRBV2, the J call TRBJ2-7, with 8 bases that match TRBD1. Germline assignment: CDR1 SNHLY and CDR2 FYNNEI. Unmatched junction bases numbered 8, after V lost 7 bases and J lost 6 bases. The CDR3 runs 13 residues. The CDR3 here is CASTETGVSEQYF. DNA for the CDR3: TGTGCCAGCACCGAGACAGGGGTTAGCGAGCAGTACTTC.

This chain joins TRBV12-5 and TRBJ1-6; possible D gene TRBD1, 6 bases. The CDR3 runs to 14 residues. Germline-derived CDR1 and CDR2 are LGHNT and FRNRAP. The CDR3 DNA is TGTGCCCAGGAGGGGGACCTCTATAATTCACCCCTCCACTTT. Protein sequence: CAQEGDLYNSPLHF.

The rearrangement links TRBV4-1 to TRBJ2-7; weak D call: TRBD2 (5 bases). The germline V and J ends were trimmed by 3 bases and 3 bases, with 15 bases remaining between them. CDR1 and CDR2 (germline): MGHRA, YSYEKL. CDR3 length: 15 amino acids. The CDR3 protein is CASSQSWTEVYEQYF. CDR3 nucleotide sequence: TGCGCCAGCAGCCAGTCATGGACTGAAGTCTACGAGCAGTACTTC.

The CDR3 coding sequence is TGCGCCAGCAGCCAAGATCGGTCTGGACAGCCCCAGCATTTT. Residues: CASSQDRSGQPQHF. V gene TRBV4-3 combines with J gene TRBJ1-5; D is unclear. CDR3 size: 14 residues. Germline loops: CDR1 LGHNA, CDR2 YSLEER. The V gene lost 0 bases and the J gene lost 7 bases, with 10 bases spanning the gap.

This chain connects TRBV30 to TRBJ2-1; D not certain. V gave up 1 base and J gave up 4 bases, with 17 bases separating them. This CDR3 is built from 16 residues. The germline CDR1 and CDR2 sequences are GTSNPN and SVGIG (reference sequence). CDR3: CAWSGPLKEPYNEQFF. CDR3 DNA sequence: TGTGCCTGGAGTGGCCCCCTTAAGGAGCCTTACAATGAGCAGTTCTTC.

The gene calls are TRBV7-9 and TRBJ1-1, with D perhaps TRBD1 (5 bases). This CDR3 comprises 12 residues. Trimming took off 5 bases at V and 6 bases at J, with 10 bases between the two ends. The germline V gene has CDR1 SEHNR and CDR2 FQNEAQ (reference sequence). CDR3 amino acids: CASSPQGAEAFF. CDR3 DNA sequence: TGTGCCAGCAGCCCCCAGGGAGCTGAAGCTTTCTTT.

This chain uses TRBV4-1 with TRBJ1-4; D may be TRBD1 (6 bases). This CDR3 comprises 18 residues. V lost 0 bases to trimming and J lost 0 bases, with 14 bases between them. Germline-derived CDR1 and CDR2 are MGHRA and YSYEKL. The CDR3 DNA sequence: TGCGCCAGCAGCCAAGATTTATGGGACAAGTCAACTAATGAAAAACTGTTTTTT. As protein: CASSQDLWDKSTNEKLFF.

The chain combines TRBV28 with TRBJ1-1; a possible D gene is TRBD1 (6 bases). The CDR3 is 14 residues long. Germline-derived CDR1 and CDR2 are MDHEN and SYDVKM. The ends were cut back, 2 bases at V and 1 base at J, with 8 bases in the middle. CDR3 bases: TGTGCCAGCAGTTTAAGGGGGAAGAACACTGAAGCTTTCTTT. This codes for CASSLRGKNTEAFF.

In DNA, the CDR3 is TGTGCCAGCAGTTACTCTGGGGGGGGAGGAGATACGCAGTATTTT. It encodes CASSYSGGGGDTQYF. V gene TRBV6-5 combines with J gene TRBJ2-3; 7 positions agree with TRBD2. V lost 0 bases to trimming and J lost 5 bases; unmatched junction nucleotides: 5. CDR3 length: 15 residues. Germline V gene lookup returns CDR1 MNHEY and CDR2 SVGAGI.

This clone came up once. The chain employs TRBV27 and TRBJ1-4; 7 bases line up with TRBD1. V shed 3 bases, J shed 2 bases, and the junction held 9 bases outside the gene matches. This CDR3 contains 17 residues. CDR1 and CDR2 from the germline V gene are MNHEY and SMNVEV (reference sequence). The CDR3 DNA is TGTGCCAGCAGTTTGGAAGGGGGCGAGCCCACTAATGAAAAACTGTTTTTT. It specifies CASSLEGGEPTNEKLFF.

This chain connects TRBV30 to TRBJ2-1; D ambiguous. The CDR3 contains 13 residues. Germline V gene data show CDR1 as GTSNPN and CDR2 as SVGIG (reference sequence). The V end was cut by 3 bases, the J end by 8 bases, with 14 bases between. This chain's CDR3 is CAWRSSVFDEQFF. The CDR3 nucleotides read TGTGCCTGGAGAAGTTCGGTGTTCGATGAGCAGTTCTTC.

This clone has a single count. The chain is built from TRBV18 and TRBJ1-4, with 7 positions matching TRBD1. Trimming cost V 6 bases and J 6 bases; bases outside gene matches: 7. The CDR3 totals 14 residues. Germline V gene sequence: CDR1 KGHSH, CDR2 LQKENI. The CDR3 DNA sequence: TGTGCCAGCTCCCGTCCTGGGACAGATGAAAAACTGTTTTTT. It translates to CASSRPGTDEKLFF.

V is TRBV11-2 and J is TRBJ2-4, with D uncertain. V was trimmed by 0 bases and J by 4 bases, leaving 4 bases between them. This CDR3 is built from 13 residues. The germline gives CDR1 SGHAT, CDR2 FQNNGV. The DNA for the CDR3 is TGTGCCAGCAGCTTAGATAGGAAAAACATTCAGTACTTC. Translated: CASSLDRKNIQYF.

With regard to this clone: In the same sample, other DNA sequences code for this CDR3. The rearrangement links TRBV2 to TRBJ1-5, with 8 bases aligning to TRBD1. Germline CDR1 SNHLY, CDR2 FYNNEI. The CDR3 is made up of 15 amino acids. V shed 1 base and J 6 bases; nucleotides not matched to a gene: 5. The CDR3 bases are TGTGCCAGCAGTGAAGGGCAGGGGGCAGGTCAGCCCCAGCATTTT. Translating gives CASSEGQGAGQPQHF.

With regard to this clone: The same CDR3 arises from other DNA sequences in this sample as well. V and J are TRBV6-5 and TRBJ2-7; 8 bases match TRBD1. V lost 2 bases, J lost 4 bases, and 4 bases stayed unmatched. CDR3 length: 14 residues. Germline CDR1 and CDR2: MNHEY and SVGAGI. The chain's CDR3 is CASSYGTGGYEQYF. Written as DNA, the CDR3 is TGTGCCAGCAGTTACGGGACAGGAGGGTACGAGCAGTACTTC.

The V call is TRBV6-5, the J call TRBJ2-3; D gene uncertain. Germline CDR1 is MNHEY and CDR2 is SVGAGI. V was shortened by 0 bases and J by 5 bases, with 9 bases between the two germline ends. The CDR3 has 14 residues. The CDR3 protein is CASSYSSIGDTQYF. Written as DNA, the CDR3 is TGTGCCAGCAGTTACTCTAGCATCGGAGATACGCAGTATTTT.

This clone was detected only once. The genes are TRBV7-9 and TRBJ1-2, with D maybe TRBD1 (5 bases). Germline values: CDR1 SEHNR, CDR2 FQNEAQ (reference sequence). The CDR3 spans 12 residues. Trimming pared 4 bases from V and 6 bases from J, leaving 9 bases between. CDR3 nucleotide sequence: TGTGCCAGCAGCTCATCGACAGATGGCTACACCTTC. It encodes CASSSSTDGYTF.

This chain uses TRBV2 with TRBJ2-5; D is perhaps TRBD1 or TRBD2 (6 bases each). There are 15 residues in the CDR3. Germline V lookup: CDR1 SNHLY, CDR2 FYNNEI. V was clipped by 8 bases and J by 5 bases, with 21 bases between them. The CDR3 loop is CASSKRAGGRETQYF. CDR3 nucleotides: TGTGCCAGCTCAAAGAGAGCCGGGGGCCGTGAGACCCAGTACTTC.

V gene TRBV9 combines with J gene TRBJ2-7; no definite D call. CDR3 length: 13 residues. V was shortened by 0 bases and J by 6 bases, with 10 bases between the two germline ends. CDR1 and CDR2 (germline): SGDLS, YYNGEE. For the CDR3, the DNA is TGTGCCAGCAGCGTAGAAGGTAGGTTCGAGCAGTACTTC. Protein product: CASSVEGRFEQYF. Full variable domain (outside the CDR3, taken from reference TRBV9 and TRBJ2-7): DSGVTQTPKHLITATGQRVTLRCSPRSGDLSVYWYQQSLDQGLQFLIQYYNGEERAKGNILERFSAQQFPDLHSELNLSSLELGDSALYFCASSVEGRFEQYFGPGTRLTVT.

In its sample, this clone was seen once. This chain joins TRBV27 and TRBJ2-1, with TRBD2 matching 8 bases. CDR1 MNHEY and CDR2 SMNVEV come from the germline V gene (reference sequence). The CDR3 totals 16 residues. V trimming: 5 bases; J trimming: 5 bases; junction bases outside the gene matches: 11. The CDR3 spells CASSHPIAGTDNEQFF. CDR3 DNA sequence: TGTGCCAGCAGTCACCCTATAGCGGGGACGGACAATGAGCAGTTCTTC.

The chain recombines TRBV27 with TRBJ2-5; D is unclear. V was cut by 4 bases and J by 2 bases, with 20 bases left in between. Germline V gene lookup returns CDR1 MNHEY and CDR2 SMNVEV (reference sequence). The CDR3 covers 17 residues. CDR3 region: CASSSRQVERNQETQYF. The CDR3 nucleotides are TGTGCCAGCAGTTCCCGCCAGGTTGAGAGGAATCAAGAGACCCAGTACTTC.

CDR3 amino acids: CASSLSYRGEQFF. CDR3 DNA sequence: TGTGCCAGCAGTTTATCTTACAGGGGTGAGCAGTTCTTC. The chain combines TRBV28 with TRBJ2-1, with TRBD1 matching over 7 bases. Germline CDR1 is MDHEN and CDR2 is SYDVKM. V shed 1 base and J 9 bases; nucleotides not matched to a gene: 3. The CDR3 spans 13 residues.

The rearrangement uses TRBV13 and TRBJ1-2; TRBD1 agrees at 8 bases. The CDR3 totals 14 residues. CDR1 is PRHDT and CDR2 is FYEKMQ in the germline V gene (reference sequence). Losses at the gene ends were 5 bases for V and 6 bases for J; bases not matched to a gene: 8. CDR3 residues: CASSPETGADGYTF. The DNA for the CDR3 is TGTGCCAGCAGCCCGGAGACAGGGGCCGATGGCTACACCTTC.

The CDR3 bases are TGTGCCAGCAGCACGGACTCACGTTGGGAGACCCAGTACTTC. It yields the protein CASSTDSRWETQYF. This rearrangement joins TRBV6-5 to TRBJ2-5; a weak D match, TRBD2 (5 bases). The ends were cut back, 6 bases at V and 5 bases at J, with 16 bases in the middle. The CDR3 extends over 14 amino acids. Germline CDR1 MNHEY, CDR2 SVGAGI.

This chain joins TRBV7-9 and TRBJ1-1, with 9 nucleotides matching TRBD1. Per germline, CDR1 SEHNR and CDR2 FQNEAQ (reference sequence). The CDR3 is 17 residues long. V was pared by 0 bases and J by 3 bases, with 8 bases of the junction left unmatched. The CDR3 reads CASSLATGGLEYTEAFF. The DNA for the CDR3 is TGTGCCAGCAGCTTAGCGACAGGGGGTCTAGAGTACACTGAAGCTTTCTTT.